A single T cell receptor beta chain is shown here with its context. The sample has other DNA sequences that encode this CDR3 too. This entry belongs to a study of blood T cell repertoires in COVID-19. Study-level background: Nucleic acid was either cDNA or gDNA, and it came from T cells, B-cell-depleted T cells, or PBMCs.

Trimming stripped 0 bases from V and 5 bases from J, with 14 bases between. Germline V gene sequence: CDR1 MGHRA, CDR2 YSYEKL. This CDR3 comprises 16 residues. Per the study methods: Researchers report that nucleated cell counts were estimated from reference gene primer amplification. Sequencing used immunoSEQ multiplex PCR; TCRdb keeps in-frame clones, though not all of them. V and J calls and clone size are those listed in that table; D and trimming were worked out from the DNA. The sample contains 120,000 or so clones, 75% to 85% of which appear only once. This chain connects TRBV4-1 to TRBJ1-5; perhaps TRBD1 as D (5 bases). Input material: peripheral blood. This TCR derives from a man aged 35 to 55 with active or convalescent COVID-19. CDR3 bases: TGCGCCAGCAGCCAAGATCCCGGTCAGGGTTATCAGCCCCAGCATTTT. Translated, it gives CASSQDPGQGYQPQHF.